This T cell receptor (beta chain) was profiled in a study of T-cell reconstitution after alpha-beta-depleted transplantation in children. Study-wide results and limits: Most T-cell counts and diversity one year after the transplant came from T cells that were newly produced. About two months after transplant, alpha-beta T cells reportedly came from several hundred expanded graft clones.

This CDR3 contains 20 residues. This clonotype was detected many times. Its specificity is not known. It was with unique molecular identifiers that the TCRbeta library was prepared. TCRdb re-analysed the PCR reads in MiXCR, keeping a single row per CDR3 protein. Of around 670,000 distinct CDR3 sequences in the sample, around 13% are singletons; the top ten hold about 0.77%. This clonotype was obtained from a girl aged 2-10 years with congenital amegakaryocytic thrombocytopenia, due to receive a stem cell transplant. The chain couples TRBV21-1 to TRBJ1-5; TRBD1, as called in the table, went unchecked against the DNA. TRBV21-1 is shown as a pseudogene. The sample consisted of PBMCs, taken before TCRalphabeta/CD19-depleted stem cell transplant. CDR3 sequence (DNA): TGTGCCAGCAGCCAATCACCCAGGGGAGGTTCCGTACTCAGCAATCAGCCCCAGCATTTT. Amino acid sequence: CASSQSPRGGSVLSNQPQHF.